This T cell receptor beta chain was obtained from a study of blood T cell repertoires in COVID-19. Germline V gene data show CDR1 as KGHSH and CDR2 as LQKENI. This CDR3 contains 14 residues. Trimming cost V 6 bases and J 6 bases; bases outside gene matches: 5. Original methodology: Reference gene primer amplification in the assay estimated nucleated cell counts. Sequencing used immunoSEQ multiplex PCR; TCRdb keeps in-frame clones, though not all of them. For V, J and clone size, that table is used; D and trimming come from the DNA. The sample yields roughly 62,000 clones, roughly 86% seen once. The TCR was taken from a man between 65 and 85 years old with acute or convalescent COVID-19. Material: peripheral blood. V usage is TRBV18 and J usage is TRBJ2-7, with TRBD2 matching over 13 bases. CDR3 protein: CASSTGTSGVEQYF. CDR3 nucleotide sequence: TGTGCCAGCTCCACCGGGACTAGCGGGGTCGAGCAGTACTTC.